The rows below give T cell receptor beta chains drawn from one sample of a study of blood T cell repertoires in COVID-19. Data came from immunoSEQ multiplex PCR; TCRdb stores just in-frame clones and leaves some out. The sample yields almost 70,000 clones, about nine tenths seen once. The sequencing input was peripheral blood. These receptors were taken from a woman aged 70 to 79 with acute or convalescent COVID-19. The CDR3 runs from the conserved cysteine through the conserved F or W. A D gene is named only where the DNA matches it firmly. Rows may omit the clone size; those that give it use once, few, many or a size class.

D	size	V	J	DNA	CDR3
-	-	TRBV5-1	TRBJ1-3	TGCGCCAGCAGCTTGGCCGTTGCTGGAAACACCATATATTTT	CASSLAVAGNTIYF
TRBD1	-	TRBV19	TRBJ2-2	TGTGCCAGTAGTACGTGGGGACAGGGGGCGAACACCGGGGAGCTGTTTTTT	CASSTWGQGANTGELFF
TRBD1	-	TRBV28	TRBJ1-4	TGTGCCAGCGCCAGGGGGCGCCTTGAAAAACTGTTTTTT	CASARGRLEKLFF
-	-	TRBV5-5	TRBJ2-1	TGTGCCAGCAGTAGCTTGAAATCGTTTGAGCAGTTCTTC	CASSSLKSFEQFF
-	-	TRBV5-6	TRBJ1-1	TGTGCCAGCAGCCTAAAACCGAACACTGAAGCTTTCTTT	CASSLKPNTEAFF
TRBD2	-	TRBV13	TRBJ2-3	TGTGCCAGCAGCTTAGGAATAGCGGGGGGGAACACAGATACGCAGTATTTT	CASSLGIAGGNTDTQYF
TRBD1	-	TRBV30	TRBJ1-4	TGTGCCTGGAGTAGGACAGGTGAAAAACTGTTTTTT	CAWSRTGEKLFF
TRBD1	-	TRBV5-1	TRBJ1-6	TGCGCCAGCAGCTTCGAGACAGGGGTTTCACCCCTCCACTTT	CASSFETGVSPLHF
-	-	TRBV7-2	TRBJ2-7	TGTGCCAGCAGCTCCCTCGGGGGTAGGGCCGCCTACGAGCAGTACTTC	CASSSLGGRAAYEQYF
TRBD1	-	TRBV5-4	TRBJ1-4	TGTGCCAGTGCTGGACAGGGAAGTGAAAAACTGTTTTTT	CASAGQGSEKLFF
TRBD2	-	TRBV3-1/TRBV3-2	TRBJ2-1	TGTGCCAGCAGCCAAGTAGCGGGAGCGGGAAATGAGCAGTTCTTC	CASSQVAGAGNEQFF
-	-	TRBV7-3	TRBJ2-3	TGTGCCAGCAGCTTTAGCGGAACAGATACGCAGTATTTT	CASSFSGTDTQYF
TRBD1	-	TRBV19	TRBJ2-7	TGTGCCAGTAGTTCTCGACAGGGGGTCATGTACGAGCAGTACTTC	CASSSRQGVMYEQYF
TRBD1	-	TRBV28	TRBJ1-4	TGTGCCAGCAGTGACGGGACAGTCTCTCGGTCGGAACTGTTTTTT	CASSDGTVSRSELFF
-	-	TRBV6-6	TRBJ2-1	TGTGCCAGCAGTTTATCCGGTAATGAGCAGTTCTTC	CASSLSGNEQFF
-	-	TRBV29-1	TRBJ2-5	TGCAGCGTACCAGGGATAGAGACCCAGTACTTC	CSVPGIETQYF
TRBD1	-	TRBV2	TRBJ1-4	TGTGCCAGCAGGGAACAGGGGGCTGCTAATGAAAAACTGTTTTTT	CASREQGAANEKLFF
-	once	TRBV6-4	TRBJ2-7	TGTGCCAGCAGTGCAGGGGTATTAGAGTCTGACGAGCAGTACTTC	CASSAGVLESDEQYF
-	-	TRBV28	TRBJ1-6	TGTGCCAGCAGTTTGTCCCAGGAATATTCACCCCTCCACTTT	CASSLSQEYSPLHF
-	few	TRBV2	TRBJ1-1	TGTGCCAGCAGTGAGCAGGCTAACACTGAAGCTTTCTTT	CASSEQANTEAFF
-	-	TRBV2	TRBJ1-6	TGTGCCAGCGGGCCCCGTAGCTCCTATAATTCACCCCTCCACTTT	CASGPRSSYNSPLHF
-	-	TRBV7-7	TRBJ2-1	TGTGCTAGCAGCCCCGGGGAGGCCTCCTACAATGAGCAGTTCTTC	CASSPGEASYNEQFF
-	-	TRBV7-9	TRBJ1-3	TGTGCCAGCAGCTCCGGGACACTTTTTTTAAACACCATATATTTT	CASSSGTLFLNTIYF